Included here is one T cell receptor (beta chain) sequence, with context. At one of its ends the junction is not consistent with the germline gene, which may arise from a read error. These data come from a study of blood T cell repertoires in COVID-19. Study information: Sites across the United States, Italy and Spain contributed samples from acute and convalescent COVID-19. T cells, B-cell-depleted T cells, or PBMCs supplied cDNA or gDNA.

CDR1 is MNHEY, CDR2 SVGEGT, per germline. This CDR3 is 11 amino acids long. Per the study methods: Reference gene primer amplification yielded estimated nucleated cell counts. Only in-frame clones appear in the TCRdb table, and some are missing; sequencing was by immunoSEQ multiplex PCR. V and J calls and clone size are given by that table; D and trimming were obtained from the DNA. The data show tens of thousands of clones, around 92% seen once. The rearrangement joins TRBV6-2 or TRBV6-3 to TRBJ2-5; D gene unclear. This clonotype was sampled from a man aged 70-80 years with active COVID-19. The sequencing input was peripheral blood. CDR3 protein: CASSYHETQYF. CDR3 nucleotide sequence: TGTGCCAGCAGTTACCATGAGACCCAGTACTTC.